This TCR beta chain was sequenced in a study of OX40 agonist ivuxolimab in advanced cancers. Background on the study: Every 2 weeks, patients received ivuxolimab intravenously, dosed at 0.01 to 10 mg/kg. It was permissible to have had prior anti-PD-1, anti-PD-L1 or anti-CTLA-4 therapy, and under 45% had some.

Sequenced by immunoSEQ multiplex PCR; TCRdb stores in-frame clones only, minus some. Here the sample spans under 85,000 clones, roughly 77% being singletons. A word on this clone: Its antigen is not known.

V was pared by 3 bases and J by 7 bases, with 10 bases of the junction left unmatched. Germline V CDR1 and CDR2: MNHNS, SASEGT. The CDR3 extends over 15 amino acids. Anyone with autoimmune disease history or systemic immunosuppression was excluded. Overall study results and limits: Clonal expansion in partial responders at 0.1-3.0 mg/kg ranked among the lowest.

The sample in question was CD4+ or CD8+ T cells sorted from blood, obtained in a trial of the OX40 agonist ivuxolimab. The receptor was isolated from an adult with an advanced solid tumor such as melanoma, head and neck, liver or kidney cancer. The J gene is TRBJ1-1, the V gene TRBV6-1, with 8 bases lining up with TRBD1. The CDR3 sequence: CASSDSDRDRHEAFF. DNA for the CDR3: TGTGCCAGCAGTGATTCGGACAGGGACCGGCATGAAGCTTTCTTT.